This passage covers 27 T cell receptor beta chains from one sample sequenced in a study of T cells in Graves' hyperthyroidism and ophthalmopathy. Amplification of TCR beta CDR3 regions was performed using RNA transcripts as template. HTBI primers were employed in a first-round RT-PCR of the TCR CDR3. MiXCR, run by TCRdb on the multiplex PCR reads, gives a single entry per CDR3 protein. In the table there are about 640,000 distinct CDR3 sequences, roughly 46% of which are singletons. Sequencing was carried out using peripheral blood or thyroid tissue (not recorded which). The receptors come from an adult man with Graves' disease, either hyperthyroidism or ophthalmopathy (not recorded which).

The CDR3 protein is CASSVGGSENTEAFF. CDR3 in DNA: TGTGCCAGCAGCGTAGGAGGTTCCGAGAACACTGAAGCTTTCTTT. The chain recombines TRBV9 with TRBJ1-1; D unresolved. The V end lost 0 bases, the J end lost 1 base, and 10 bases lay between the germline ends. The germline gives CDR1 SGDLS, CDR2 YYNGEE. The CDR3 runs to 15 residues.

This rearrangement joins TRBV24-1 to TRBJ1-1, with D possibly matching TRBD1 (5 bases). V was pared by 8 bases and J by 1 base, with 10 bases between. This CDR3 spans 13 amino acids. The germline V gene has CDR1 KGHDR and CDR2 SFDVKD. CDR3 sequence (DNA): TGTGCCACCAAGGGACGGGCGAACACTGAAGCTTTCTTT. Translated: CATKGRANTEAFF.

Points on this clonotype: A read error may explain this, as a much larger clone is one base away. In DNA, the CDR3 is TGTGCCAGCAGCTCGGGGCCATCGGAGACCCAGTACTTC. It is translated as CASSSGPSETQYF. V usage is TRBV7-2 and J usage is TRBJ2-5; either TRBD1 or TRBD2 may supply D (5 bases each). Trimming cost V 4 bases and J 5 bases, with 11 bases left between them. The CDR3 sequence is 13 residues long. Germline CDR1 is SGHTA and CDR2 is FQGNSA.

The rearrangement uses TRBV2 and TRBJ2-5; 7 bases line up with TRBD1. The CDR3 is 15 amino acids. Germline V gene lookup returns CDR1 SNHLY and CDR2 FYNNEI. V was clipped by 6 bases and J by 1 base; unmatched bases: 8. The CDR3 protein is CASSRNGQAQETQYF. The DNA of the CDR3 is TGTGCCAGCAGCCGCAATGGACAGGCCCAAGAGACCCAGTACTTC.

This clonotype has a count of ten or more. The rearrangement links TRBV24-1 to TRBJ2-5; 9 nucleotides align to TRBD1. Germline trimming cut 1 base from V and 4 bases from J; bases unmatched to any gene: 6. CDR3 length: 16 amino acids. Germline values: CDR1 KGHDR, CDR2 SFDVKD. CDR3 sequence: CATSDFRDRVGETQYF. The CDR3 bases are TGTGCCACCAGTGATTTCAGGGACAGGGTCGGAGAGACCCAGTACTTC.

The gene calls are TRBV5-6 and TRBJ1-1; 9 bases fit TRBD1. Germline V CDR1 and CDR2: SGHDT, YYEEEE. Unmatched junction bases numbered 14, after V lost 4 bases and J lost 4 bases. The CDR3 totals 17 residues. The CDR3 here is CASSRTGVLDRGTEAFF. The CDR3, as DNA: TGTGCCAGCAGCCGGACAGGGGTTTTGGATCGAGGCACTGAAGCTTTCTTT. Full variable domain (outside the CDR3, taken from reference TRBV5-6 and TRBJ1-1): DAGVTQSPTHLIKTRGQQVTLRCSPKSGHDTVSWYQQALGQGPQFIFQYYEEEERQRGNFPDRFSGHQFPNYSSELNVNALLLGDSALYLCASSRTGVLDRGTEAFFGQGTRLTVV.

Remarks on this clonotype: A read error may explain this, as a much larger clone is one base away. The chain links TRBV7-6 to TRBJ2-5, with 7 bases lining up with TRBD1. The CDR3 extends over 14 amino acids. Germline assignment: CDR1 SGHVS and CDR2 FNYEAQ. The CDR3 DNA sequence: TGTGCCAGCAGTCTCACAGGGGTTGTGGAGACCCCGTACTTC. Translated: CASSLTGVVETPYF.

This clonotype has a count of ten or more. The genes are TRBV12-3 or TRBV12-4 and TRBJ1-2, with TRBD1 identical over 9 bases. CDR3 length: 14 residues. The V gene end was trimmed by 7 bases and the J gene end by 4 bases; junction bases not matched to a gene: 7. CDR3 in DNA: TGTGCCAGCACCCAAACAGGGGGCGGCTATGGCTACACCTTC. Its protein product is CASTQTGGGYGYTF.

This clonotype was seen a few times. J is TRBJ2-7 and V is TRBV11-2, with D possibly matching TRBD1 (6 bases). Germline V gene lookup returns CDR1 SGHAT and CDR2 FQNNGV. This CDR3 is 15 amino acids long. V was cut by 2 bases and J by 3 bases, with 14 bases left in between. The CDR3 sequence: CASSLSVEQGYEQYF. CDR3 coding DNA: TGTGCCAGCAGCTTATCGGTGGAACAGGGCTACGAGCAGTACTTC.

The chain uses TRBV12-3 or TRBV12-4 and TRBJ1-2; D perhaps matches TRBD1 (6 bases). The CDR3 spans 15 residues. The germline V and J ends were trimmed by 7 bases and 3 bases, with 18 bases remaining between them. The CDR3 loop reads CASTPTLEGDYGYTF. Here the CDR3 DNA reads TGTGCCAGCACTCCTACTTTGGAGGGGGACTATGGCTACACCTTC.

This clonotype was observed at least ten times. The chain employs TRBV2 and TRBJ2-7; weak D call: TRBD2 (7 bases). Germline loops: CDR1 SNHLY, CDR2 FYNNEI. V was clipped by 0 bases and J by 3 bases, with 12 bases between them. CDR3 size: 15 residues. The chain's CDR3 is CASSEALGGHYEQYF. The CDR3 DNA sequence: TGTGCCAGCAGTGAAGCGCTCGGGGGGCACTACGAGCAGTACTTC.

The genes are TRBV6-5 and TRBJ1-4; D gene ambiguous. The CDR3 totals 12 residues. Germline V lookup: CDR1 MNHEY, CDR2 SVGAGI. The V end lost 6 bases, the J end lost 8 bases, and 10 bases lay between the germline ends. CDR3 region: CASSPAGEKLFF. The CDR3 DNA sequence: TGTGCCAGCAGCCCTGCGGGGGAAAAACTGTTTTTT.

Comment on this clonotype: This may be a read error, as it is one base from a much larger clone. As the CDR3 is not closed by the conserved phenylalanine or tryptophan, this likely results from a read error. V is TRBV9 and J is TRBJ2-7; D is unclear. Trimming shortened V by 0 bases and J by 0 bases, and 4 bases separated the two germline ends. The CDR3 covers 13 residues. Germline V gene lookup returns CDR1 SGDLS and CDR2 YYNGEE. CDR3 region: CASSVDGSYEQYL. The CDR3 region has the DNA TGTGCCAGCAGCGTAGACGGCTCCTACGAGCAGTACCTC.

This chain uses TRBV11-1 with TRBJ1-1, with D unclear. Germline V gene sequence: CDR1 SGHAT, CDR2 FQDESV (reference sequence). The CDR3 consists of 15 residues. Trimming removed 0 bases from V and 1 base from J, with 9 bases in between. CDR3 region: CASSLAQWKNTEAFF. The DNA of the CDR3 is TGTGCCAGCAGCTTAGCGCAGTGGAAGAACACTGAAGCTTTCTTT.

Comments on this clonotype: A much more abundant neighbour one base away suggests this may be a read error. The gene calls are TRBV5-1 and TRBJ1-2; no firm D call. The CDR3 contains 14 residues. The V gene lost 3 bases and the J gene lost 2 bases, with 11 bases spanning the gap. Germline V CDR1 and CDR2: SGHRS, YFSETQ. CDR3 bases: TGCGCCAGCAGCTCGGTCGACACGAACTATGGCTACACCTTC. Protein: CASSSVDTNYGYTF.

The chain carries TRBV6-5 and TRBJ2-5; 10 bases map to TRBD2. This CDR3 region has 15 residues. The V and J ends lost 5 bases and 4 bases, in that order; junction bases with no gene match: 7. Germline V gene sequence: CDR1 MNHEY, CDR2 SVGAGI. CDR3 DNA: TGTGCCAGCAGTACTAGCGGGGCCCCGGGAGAGACCCAGTACTTC. This sequence encodes CASSTSGAPGETQYF.

A note on this clonotype: Being one base from a much bigger clone, this may be a read error. J is TRBJ1-5 and V is TRBV2; D possibly corresponds to TRBD1 (6 bases). The V gene's germline CDR1 is SNHLY and CDR2 FYNNEI. This CDR3 contains 13 residues. Trimming removed 5 bases at V and 11 bases at J, with 16 bases between. The CDR3 loop reads CASSPGVGQSQHF. As DNA, the CDR3 is TGTGCCAGCAGTCCAGGGGTCGGACAGTCCCAGCATTTT.

V is TRBV5-5 and J is TRBJ1-1; D is uncertain. V was pared by 1 base and J by 4 bases, with 8 bases between. The CDR3 totals 13 residues. Germline CDR1 and CDR2: SGHKS and YYEKEE (reference sequence). The DNA of the CDR3 is TGTGCCAGCAGCTTGAGGGTTAGCACTGAAGCTTTCTTT. The encoded protein is CASSLRVSTEAFF.

Of note for this clonotype: One junction end does not reproduce the germline sequence, and a read error may be involved. The chain carries TRBV10-3 and TRBJ1-1; 8 positions agree with TRBD1. CDR1 and CDR2 from the germline V gene are ENHRY and SYGVKD. The CDR3 consists of 17 residues. CDR3 bases: TGTGTCATCAGTGAGCTTGGGACAGGTGGGATGAACACTGAAGCTTTCTTT. Translating gives CVISELGTGGMNTEAFF.

This clonotype was observed many times. This chain joins TRBV2 and TRBJ1-4; 9 bases agree with TRBD1. This CDR3 is 14 amino acids long. The J segment lost 8 bases and the V segment lost 6 bases, leaving 7 bases of the junction unmatched. Germline-derived CDR1 and CDR2 are SNHLY and FYNNEI. CDR3 DNA: TGTGCCAGCAGACGGGACAGGGATATGGAAAAACTGTTTTTT. It specifies CASRRDRDMEKLFF.

V gene TRBV6-5 combines with J gene TRBJ1-4; D is unclear. CDR3 length equals 14 residues. V was shortened by 5 bases and J by 7 bases, with 14 bases between the two germline ends. The germline V gene encodes CDR1 MNHEY and CDR2 SVGAGI. The CDR3 sequence: CASSVGWQSEKLFF. For the CDR3, the DNA is TGTGCCAGCAGTGTAGGCTGGCAATCTGAAAAACTGTTTTTT.

This clonotype was seen repeatedly, ten times or more. The chain has TRBV7-9 and TRBJ1-2; 7 bases map to TRBD1. The CDR3 is 12 residues long. From germline, CDR1 is SEHNR and CDR2 FQNEAQ (reference sequence). V was clipped by 3 bases and J by 6 bases; unmatched bases: 1. The CDR3 here is CASSFDRDGYTF. DNA of the CDR3: TGTGCCAGCAGCTTCGACAGGGATGGCTACACCTTC.

The chain recombines TRBV5-1 with TRBJ2-2; 7 bases align to TRBD2. Trimming removed 0 bases from V and 5 bases from J; junction bases left unmatched: 10. Germline loops: CDR1 SGHRS, CDR2 YFSETQ. This CDR3 comprises 17 residues. The CDR3 spells CASSLDGRLAVTGELFF. The CDR3, as DNA: TGCGCCAGCAGCTTGGACGGGAGGCTAGCGGTGACCGGGGAGCTGTTTTTT.

The rearrangement uses TRBV6-1 and TRBJ1-5; D may be TRBD1 (5 bases). V lost 8 bases, J lost 3 bases, and 11 bases lay in between. The germline V gene encodes CDR1 MNHNS and CDR2 SASEGT. CDR3 length equals 13 residues. The CDR3 sequence: CASSNRNNQPQHF. CDR3 coding DNA: TGTGCCAGCTCCAACAGGAACAATCAGCCCCAGCATTTT.

V gene TRBV7-9 combines with J gene TRBJ2-7; D is perhaps TRBD2 (5 bases). Germline V gene data show CDR1 as SEHNR and CDR2 as FQNEAQ (reference sequence). The V and J ends lost 8 bases and 2 bases respectively, with 13 bases between them. The CDR3 has 13 amino acids. The CDR3 loop reads CASDGPGAYEQYF. Written as DNA, the CDR3 is TGTGCCAGCGACGGACCCGGGGCCTACGAGCAGTACTTC. Filled out from reference TRBV7-9 and TRBJ2-7, the complete variable domain reads DTGVSQNPRHKITKRGQNVTFRCDPISEHNRLYWYRQTLGQGPEFLTYFQNEAQLEKSRLLSDRFSAERPKGSFSTLEIQRTEQGDSAMYLCASDGPGAYEQYFGPGTRLTVT.

This clonotype was picked up a small number of times. V gene TRBV10-3 combines with J gene TRBJ2-7, with 10 bases lining up with TRBD1. The CDR3 spans 16 residues. Germline V gene sequence: CDR1 ENHRY, CDR2 SYGVKD. V dropped 4 bases and J dropped 1; count of bases not matched to a gene: 7. In nucleotides, the CDR3 is TGTGCCATCAGTGGACAGGGGGCGGCTTCATCCTACGAGCAGTACTTC. The encoded protein is CAISGQGAASSYEQYF.

In this sample, this clonotype turned up many times. CDR3 sequence: CASSQPGHTIGELFF. The CDR3 nucleotides read TGTGCCAGCAGCCAACCGGGACATACGATCGGGGAGCTGTTTTTT. The chain combines TRBV7-8 with TRBJ2-2, with TRBD1 as a possible D gene (6 bases). The germline V and J ends were trimmed by 5 bases and 7 bases, with 17 bases remaining between them. Germline CDR1 SGHVS, CDR2 FQNEAQ. The CDR3 has 15 residues.